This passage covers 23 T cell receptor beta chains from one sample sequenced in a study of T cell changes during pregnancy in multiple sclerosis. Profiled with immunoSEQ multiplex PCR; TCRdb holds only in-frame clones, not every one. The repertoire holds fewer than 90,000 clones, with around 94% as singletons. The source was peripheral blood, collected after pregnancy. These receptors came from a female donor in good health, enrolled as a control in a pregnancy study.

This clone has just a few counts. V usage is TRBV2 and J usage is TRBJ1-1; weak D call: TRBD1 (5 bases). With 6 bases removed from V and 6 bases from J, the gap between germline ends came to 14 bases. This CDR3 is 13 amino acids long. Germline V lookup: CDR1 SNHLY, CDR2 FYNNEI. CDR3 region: CASRAGQGPEAFF. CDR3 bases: TGTGCCAGCAGGGCGGGGCAGGGTCCTGAAGCTTTCTTT.

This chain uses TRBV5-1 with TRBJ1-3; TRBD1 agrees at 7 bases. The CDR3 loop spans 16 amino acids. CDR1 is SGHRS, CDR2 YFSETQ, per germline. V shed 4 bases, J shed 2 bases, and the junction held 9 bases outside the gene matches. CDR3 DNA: TGCGCCAGCAGCCCGGGACAGAGCTCCCCTGGAAACACCATATATTTT. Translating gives CASSPGQSSPGNTIYF.

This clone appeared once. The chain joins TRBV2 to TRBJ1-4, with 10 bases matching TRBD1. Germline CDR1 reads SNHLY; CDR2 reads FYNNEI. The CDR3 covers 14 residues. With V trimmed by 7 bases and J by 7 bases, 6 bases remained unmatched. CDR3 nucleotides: TGTGCCAGCAAACAGACAGGGGGCGTTGAAAAACTGTTTTTT. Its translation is CASKQTGGVEKLFF.

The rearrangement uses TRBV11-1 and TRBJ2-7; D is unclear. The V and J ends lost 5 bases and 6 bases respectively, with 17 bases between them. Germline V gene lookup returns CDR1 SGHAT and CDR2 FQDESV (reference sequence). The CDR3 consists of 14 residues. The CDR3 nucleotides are TGTGCCAGCAGCCTAGACCGGGTACCTTCCGAGCAGTACTTC. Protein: CASSLDRVPSEQYF.

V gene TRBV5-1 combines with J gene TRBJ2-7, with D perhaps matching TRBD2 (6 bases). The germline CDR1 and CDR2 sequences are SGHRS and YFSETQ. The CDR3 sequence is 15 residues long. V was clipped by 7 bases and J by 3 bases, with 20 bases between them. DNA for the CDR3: TGCGCCAGCGCCGTCCTAGCGTCCGGGAACTACGAGCAGTACTTC. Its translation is CASAVLASGNYEQYF.

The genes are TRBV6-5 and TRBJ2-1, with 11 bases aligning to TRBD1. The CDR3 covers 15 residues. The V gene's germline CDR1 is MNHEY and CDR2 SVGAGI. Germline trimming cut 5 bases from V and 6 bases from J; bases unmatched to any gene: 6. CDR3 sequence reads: CASSNPGQGGNEQFF. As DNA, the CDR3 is TGTGCCAGCAGTAATCCGGGACAGGGGGGCAATGAGCAGTTCTTC.

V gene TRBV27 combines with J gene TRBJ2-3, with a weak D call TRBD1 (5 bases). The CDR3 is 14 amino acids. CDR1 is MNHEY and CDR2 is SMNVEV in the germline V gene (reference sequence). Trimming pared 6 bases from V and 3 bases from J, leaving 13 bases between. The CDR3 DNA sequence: TGTGCCAGCAGAGACCTACAGGATACAGATACGCAGTATTTT. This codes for CASRDLQDTDTQYF.

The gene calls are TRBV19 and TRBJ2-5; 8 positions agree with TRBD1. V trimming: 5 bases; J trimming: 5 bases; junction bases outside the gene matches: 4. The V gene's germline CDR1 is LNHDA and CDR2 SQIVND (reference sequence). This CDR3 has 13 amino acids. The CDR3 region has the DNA TGTGCCAGTAGTCCGGACAGGGTGGAGACCCAGTACTTC. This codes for CASSPDRVETQYF.

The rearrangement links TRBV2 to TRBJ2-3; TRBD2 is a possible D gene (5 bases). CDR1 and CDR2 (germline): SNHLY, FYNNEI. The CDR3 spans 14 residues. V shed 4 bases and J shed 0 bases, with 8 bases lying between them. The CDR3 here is CASSVSGSTDTQYF. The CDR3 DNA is TGTGCCAGCAGTGTAAGCGGAAGCACAGATACGCAGTATTTT.

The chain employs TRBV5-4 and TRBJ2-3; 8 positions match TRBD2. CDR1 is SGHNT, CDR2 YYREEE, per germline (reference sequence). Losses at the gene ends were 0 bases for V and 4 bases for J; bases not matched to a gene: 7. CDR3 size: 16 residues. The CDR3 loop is CASSLARLAGADTQYF. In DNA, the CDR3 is TGTGCCAGCAGCTTGGCCCGGCTAGCGGGCGCAGATACGCAGTATTTT. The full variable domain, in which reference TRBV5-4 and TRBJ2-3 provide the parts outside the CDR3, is ETGVTQSPTHLIKTRGQQVTLRCSSQSGHNTVSWYQQALGQGPQFIFQYYREEENGRGNFPPRFSGLQFPNYSSELNVNALELDDSALYLCASSLARLAGADTQYFGPGTRLTVL.

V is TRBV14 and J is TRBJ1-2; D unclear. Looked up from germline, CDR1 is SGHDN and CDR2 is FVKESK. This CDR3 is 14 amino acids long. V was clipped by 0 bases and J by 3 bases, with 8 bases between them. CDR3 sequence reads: CASSQDGADYGYTF. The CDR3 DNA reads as TGTGCCAGCAGCCAAGATGGAGCGGACTATGGCTACACCTTC.

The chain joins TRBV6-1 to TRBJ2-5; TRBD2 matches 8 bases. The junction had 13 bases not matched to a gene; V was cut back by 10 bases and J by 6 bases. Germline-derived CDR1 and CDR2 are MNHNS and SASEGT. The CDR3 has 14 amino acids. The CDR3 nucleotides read TGTGCCACCACTAGCGGAGGGATCTTGCAGACCCAGTACTTC. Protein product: CATTSGGILQTQYF.

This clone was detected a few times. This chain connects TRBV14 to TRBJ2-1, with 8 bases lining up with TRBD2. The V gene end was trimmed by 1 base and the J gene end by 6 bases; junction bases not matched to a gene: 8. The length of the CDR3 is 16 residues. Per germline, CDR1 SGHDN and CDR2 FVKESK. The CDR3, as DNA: TGTGCCAGCAGCCAAGCGTTAGCGGGAAGAGTCAATGAGCAGTTCTTC. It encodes CASSQALAGRVNEQFF. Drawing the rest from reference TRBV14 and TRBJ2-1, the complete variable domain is EAGVTQFPSHSVIEKGQTVTLRCDPISGHDNLYWYRRVMGKEIKFLLHFVKESKQDESGMPNNRFLAERTGGTYSTLKVQPAELEDSGVYFCASSQALAGRVNEQFFGPGTRLTVL.

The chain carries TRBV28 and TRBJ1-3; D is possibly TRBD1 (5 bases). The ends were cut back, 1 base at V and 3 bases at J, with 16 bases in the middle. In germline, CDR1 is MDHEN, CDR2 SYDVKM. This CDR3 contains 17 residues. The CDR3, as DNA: TGTGCCAGCAGTTTATCTCAGGAGGGGAGTCGTGGAAACACCATATATTTT. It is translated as CASSLSQEGSRGNTIYF.

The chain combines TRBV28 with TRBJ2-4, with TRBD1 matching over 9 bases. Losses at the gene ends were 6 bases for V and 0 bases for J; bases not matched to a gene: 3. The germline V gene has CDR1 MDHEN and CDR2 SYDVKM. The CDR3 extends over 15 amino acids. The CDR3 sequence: CASSQQGAAKNIQYF. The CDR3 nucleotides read TGTGCCAGCAGCCAACAGGGGGCAGCCAAAAACATTCAGTACTTC.

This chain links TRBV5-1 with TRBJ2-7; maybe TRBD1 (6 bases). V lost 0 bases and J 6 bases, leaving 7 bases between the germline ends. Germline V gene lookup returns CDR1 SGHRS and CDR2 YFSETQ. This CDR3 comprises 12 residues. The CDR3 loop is CASSLEGGEQYF. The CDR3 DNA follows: TGCGCCAGCAGCTTGGAAGGGGGCGAGCAGTACTTC.

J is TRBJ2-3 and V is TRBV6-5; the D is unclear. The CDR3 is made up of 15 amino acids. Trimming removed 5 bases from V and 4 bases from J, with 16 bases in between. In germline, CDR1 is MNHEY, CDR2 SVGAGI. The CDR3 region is CASSRGGLNSDTQYF. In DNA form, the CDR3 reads TGTGCCAGCAGTCGCGGCGGCCTCAACTCAGATACGCAGTATTTT.

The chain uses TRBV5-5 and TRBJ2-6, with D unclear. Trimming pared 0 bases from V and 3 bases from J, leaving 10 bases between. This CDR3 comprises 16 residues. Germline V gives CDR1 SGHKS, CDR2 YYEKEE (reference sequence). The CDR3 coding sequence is TGTGCCAGCAGCTTGGTACCCGGGTATGGGGCCAACGTCCTGACTTTC. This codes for CASSLVPGYGANVLTF.

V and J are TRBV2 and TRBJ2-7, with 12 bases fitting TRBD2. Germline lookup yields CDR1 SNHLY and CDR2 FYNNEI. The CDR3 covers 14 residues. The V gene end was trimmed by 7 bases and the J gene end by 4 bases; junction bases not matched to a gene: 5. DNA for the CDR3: TGTGCCAGCACCAGGACTAGCGGGGTTTACGAGCAGTACTTC. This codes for CASTRTSGVYEQYF.

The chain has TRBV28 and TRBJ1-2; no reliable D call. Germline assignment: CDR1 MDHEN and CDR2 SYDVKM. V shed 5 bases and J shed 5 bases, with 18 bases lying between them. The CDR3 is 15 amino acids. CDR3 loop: CASSPLEMGAYGYTF. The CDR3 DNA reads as TGTGCCAGCAGTCCCTTGGAGATGGGTGCGTATGGCTACACCTTC.

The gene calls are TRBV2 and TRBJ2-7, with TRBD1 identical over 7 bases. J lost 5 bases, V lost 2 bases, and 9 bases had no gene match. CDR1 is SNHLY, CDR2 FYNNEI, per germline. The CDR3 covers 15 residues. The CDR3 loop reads CASSEFGQGVDEQYF. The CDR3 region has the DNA TGTGCCAGCAGTGAATTCGGGCAGGGGGTCGACGAGCAGTACTTC.

CDR3 amino acids: CATSGRLAGGSYNEQFF. CDR3 DNA: TGTGCCACCAGCGGGCGACTAGCGGGAGGGAGTTACAATGAGCAGTTCTTC. The chain uses TRBV15 and TRBJ2-1; TRBD2 aligns across 14 bases. The CDR3 spans 17 residues. Losses at the gene ends were 5 bases for V and 4 bases for J; bases not matched to a gene: 7. Germline V gene data show CDR1 as LNHNV and CDR2 as YYDKDF (reference sequence). Supplemented by reference TRBV15 and TRBJ2-1, the full variable domain reads DAMVIQNPRYQVTQFGKPVTLSCSQTLNHNVMYWYQQKSSQAPKLLFHYYDKDFNNEADTPDNFQSRRPNTSFCFLDIRSPGLGDTAMYLCATSGRLAGGSYNEQFFGPGTRLTVL.

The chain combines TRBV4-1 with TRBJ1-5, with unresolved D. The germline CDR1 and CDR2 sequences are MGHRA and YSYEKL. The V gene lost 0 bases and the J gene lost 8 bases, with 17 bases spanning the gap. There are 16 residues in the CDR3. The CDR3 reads CASSQDLDRVVEPQHF. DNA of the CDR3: TGCGCCAGCAGCCAAGACCTAGACCGTGTGGTGGAGCCCCAGCATTTT.